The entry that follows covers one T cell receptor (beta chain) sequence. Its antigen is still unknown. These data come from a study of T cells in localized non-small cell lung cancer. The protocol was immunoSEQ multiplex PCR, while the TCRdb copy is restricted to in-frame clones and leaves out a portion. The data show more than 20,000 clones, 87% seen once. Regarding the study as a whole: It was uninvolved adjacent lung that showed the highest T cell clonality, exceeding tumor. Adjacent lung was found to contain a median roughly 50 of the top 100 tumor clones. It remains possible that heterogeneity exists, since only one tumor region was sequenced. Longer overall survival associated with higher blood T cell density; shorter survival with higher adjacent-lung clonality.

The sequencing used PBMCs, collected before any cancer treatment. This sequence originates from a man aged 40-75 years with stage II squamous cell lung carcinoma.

For the CDR3, the DNA is TGTGCCTGGAGTGTACCCCTAGGACAGGGTCAAAACTATGGCTACACCTTC. This sequence encodes CAWSVPLGQGQNYGYTF. The J gene is TRBJ1-2, the V gene TRBV30; 8 bases are a match to TRBD1. This CDR3 spans 17 amino acids. CDR1 is GTSNPN and CDR2 is SVGIG in the germline V gene (reference sequence). The V segment lost 0 bases and the J segment 2 bases; nucleotides outside the gene matches: 11.